The 4 T cell receptor beta chains listed next were all sequenced from one sample in a study of pediatric ulcerative colitis. Method: immunoSEQ multiplex PCR; TCRdb's copy keeps in-frame clones and lacks some. The sample lists 40,000 to 55,000 clones; over 70% were seen once. One to two pinch biopsies were taken from the rectum during colonoscopy. The sequencing sample was made of gut tissue. These receptors were collected from a girl aged 5-17 years with moderate ulcerative colitis.

The chain combines TRBV4-3 with TRBJ1-4; D gene unclear. The length of the CDR3 is 15 residues. Germline values: CDR1 LGHNA, CDR2 YSLEER. Between the trimmed V and J ends, which lost 0 bases and 2 bases, there was a span of 7 bases. The CDR3 is CASSQDGVTNEKLFF. The CDR3 DNA is TGCGCCAGCAGCCAAGATGGCGTTACTAATGAAAAACTGTTTTTT.

This chain joins TRBV19 and TRBJ1-1; D gene unclear. V lost 1 base and J lost 3, with 12 bases in between. The CDR3 consists of 15 residues. CDR1 and CDR2 from the germline V gene are LNHDA and SQIVND (reference sequence). The CDR3 reads CASSIGSSTHTEAFF. The DNA for the CDR3 is TGTGCCAGTAGTATAGGGTCCAGCACCCACACTGAAGCTTTCTTT.

The rearrangement uses TRBV5-1 and TRBJ2-5; D remains ambiguous. Trimming cost V 0 bases and J 5 bases, with 11 bases left between them. The CDR3 runs to 14 residues. The germline V gene has CDR1 SGHRS and CDR2 YFSETQ. CDR3: CASSLATNGETQYF. CDR3 DNA sequence: TGCGCCAGCAGCTTGGCCACTAATGGGGAGACCCAGTACTTC. Supplemented by reference TRBV5-1 and TRBJ2-5, the full variable domain reads KAGVTQTPRYLIKTRGQQVTLSCSPISGHRSVSWYQQTPGQGLQFLFEYFSETQRNKGNFPGRFSGRQFSNSRSEMNVSTLELGDSALYLCASSLATNGETQYFGPGTRLLVL.

CDR3 DNA: TGCGCCACCTCCGGACAGTTCTTGCATGAGCAGTTCTTC. It specifies CATSGQFLHEQFF. This rearrangement joins TRBV10-2 to TRBJ2-1, with a possible D match to TRBD1 (6 bases). This CDR3 has 13 residues. Trimming removed 10 bases at V and 8 bases at J, with 18 bases between. The germline gives CDR1 WSHSY, CDR2 SAAADI.